This T cell receptor beta chain was recovered during a study of blood T cell repertoires in COVID-19. On the study more broadly: Samples representing acute and convalescent COVID-19 were sourced from the United States, Italy and Spain. Sources were T cells, B-cell-depleted T cells, or PBMCs; the material itself was cDNA or gDNA.

V was clipped by 2 bases and J by 2 bases, with 13 bases between them. The CDR3 length is 16 residues. Per germline, CDR1 LGHNA and CDR2 YNFKEQ. This clone is deemed medium-sized. Repertoires were generated with immunoSEQ multiplex PCR, while TCRdb's copy carries only in-frame clones and drops some. Of about 51,000 clones listed, around 84% are singletons. The sample consisted of peripheral blood. The sequence came from an elderly man with active COVID-19. The gene calls are TRBV4-2 and TRBJ1-5; a possible D gene is TRBD1 (6 bases). The CDR3 DNA sequence: TGTGCCAGCAGCCAATCCCCACAGGGCGGCAATCAGCCCCAGCATTTT. Amino acids: CASSQSPQGGNQPQHF.